What follows are 3 T cell receptor beta chains derived from one specimen sequenced in a study of OX40 agonist ivuxolimab in advanced cancers. TCRdb's copy holds only in-frame clones and misses some; the assay was immunoSEQ multiplex PCR. The sample lists tens of thousands of clones; 75% to 90% were seen once. Sample: CD4+ or CD8+ T cells sorted from blood, taken in a trial of the OX40 agonist ivuxolimab. The receptors were sampled from an adult with an advanced solid tumor such as melanoma, head and neck, liver or kidney cancer.

The gene calls are TRBV13 and TRBJ1-5; 7 nucleotides agree with TRBD1. After removal of 2 bases from V and 7 bases from J, the junction contained 5 bases not matched to a gene. This CDR3 region has 14 residues. The germline V gene has CDR1 PRHDT and CDR2 FYEKMQ (reference sequence). The CDR3 protein is CASSLRQGGQPQHF. CDR3 nucleotides: TGTGCCAGCAGCTTAAGGCAGGGGGGGCAGCCCCAGCATTTT.

This chain joins TRBV7-2 and TRBJ2-7; D ambiguous. Germline loops: CDR1 SGHTA, CDR2 FQGNSA. CDR3 length equals 12 residues. The ends were cut back, 5 bases at V and 1 base at J, with 6 bases in the middle. CDR3 region: CASSPSSYEQYF. The CDR3, as DNA: TGTGCCAGCAGCCCCAGTTCCTACGAGCAGTACTTC.

This clone was detected only a few times. The V and J genes are TRBV19 and TRBJ2-3; D remains unclear. The V gene lost 7 bases and the J gene lost 4 bases, with 6 bases spanning the gap. Looked up from germline, CDR1 is LNHDA and CDR2 is SQIVND (reference sequence). The CDR3 covers 11 residues. As DNA, the CDR3 is TGTGCCAGTATGGCGGCAGATACGCAGTATTTT. Translation gives CASMAADTQYF.